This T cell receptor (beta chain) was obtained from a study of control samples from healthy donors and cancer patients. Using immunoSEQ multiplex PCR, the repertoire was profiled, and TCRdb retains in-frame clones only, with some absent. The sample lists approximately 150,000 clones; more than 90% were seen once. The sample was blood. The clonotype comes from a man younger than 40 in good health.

The CDR3 loop reads CASSVTGAGEQYF. The CDR3 DNA follows: TGTGCCAGTTCCGTTACAGGCGCGGGGGAGCAGTACTTC. The chain combines TRBV6-6 with TRBJ2-7; D possibly corresponds to TRBD2 (6 bases). The CDR3 consists of 13 residues. The germline V gene encodes CDR1 MNHNY and CDR2 SVGAGI (reference sequence). The ends were cut back, 9 bases at V and 7 bases at J, with 19 bases in the middle.